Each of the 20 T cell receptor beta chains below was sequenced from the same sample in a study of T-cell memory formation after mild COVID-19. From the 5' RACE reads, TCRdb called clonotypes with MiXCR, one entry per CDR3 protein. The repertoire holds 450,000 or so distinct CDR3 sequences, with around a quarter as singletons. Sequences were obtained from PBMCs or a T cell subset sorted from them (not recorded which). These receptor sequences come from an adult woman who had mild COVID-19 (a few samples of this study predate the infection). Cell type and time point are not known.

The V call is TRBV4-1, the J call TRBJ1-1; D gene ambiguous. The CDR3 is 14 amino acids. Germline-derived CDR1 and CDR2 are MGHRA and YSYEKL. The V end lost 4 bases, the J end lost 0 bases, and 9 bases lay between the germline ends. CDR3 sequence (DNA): TGCGCCAGCAGCCTTATATTGGTGAACACTGAAGCTTTCTTT. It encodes CASSLILVNTEAFF.

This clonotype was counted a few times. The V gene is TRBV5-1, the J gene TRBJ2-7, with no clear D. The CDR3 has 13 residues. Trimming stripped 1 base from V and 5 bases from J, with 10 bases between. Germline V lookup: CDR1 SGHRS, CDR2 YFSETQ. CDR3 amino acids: CASSLSQSNEQYF. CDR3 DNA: TGCGCCAGCAGCTTGTCACAGTCTAACGAGCAGTACTTC.

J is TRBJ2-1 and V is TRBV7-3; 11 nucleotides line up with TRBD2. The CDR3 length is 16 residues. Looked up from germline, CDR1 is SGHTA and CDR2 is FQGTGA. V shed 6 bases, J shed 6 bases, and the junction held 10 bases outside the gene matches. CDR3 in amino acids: CASSVTSGEGSNEQFF. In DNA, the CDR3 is TGTGCCAGCAGTGTGACTAGCGGGGAAGGGAGCAATGAGCAGTTCTTC.

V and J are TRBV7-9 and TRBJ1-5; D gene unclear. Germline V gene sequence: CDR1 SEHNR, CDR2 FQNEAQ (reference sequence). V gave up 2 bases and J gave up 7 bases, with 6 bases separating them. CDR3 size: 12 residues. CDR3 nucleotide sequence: TGTGCCAGCAGCTTATCACGCCAGCCCCAGCATTTT. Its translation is CASSLSRQPQHF. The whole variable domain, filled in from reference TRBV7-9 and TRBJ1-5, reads DTGVSQNPRHKITKRGQNVTFRCDPISEHNRLYWYRQTLGQGPEFLTYFQNEAQLEKSRLLSDRFSAERPKGSFSTLEIQRTEQGDSAMYLCASSLSRQPQHFGDGTRLSIL.

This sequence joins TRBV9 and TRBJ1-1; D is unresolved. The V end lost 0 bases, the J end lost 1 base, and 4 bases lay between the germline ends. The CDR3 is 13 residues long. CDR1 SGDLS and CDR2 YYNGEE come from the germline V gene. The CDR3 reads CASSVGANTEAFF. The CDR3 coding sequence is TGTGCCAGCAGCGTAGGAGCGAACACTGAAGCTTTCTTT.

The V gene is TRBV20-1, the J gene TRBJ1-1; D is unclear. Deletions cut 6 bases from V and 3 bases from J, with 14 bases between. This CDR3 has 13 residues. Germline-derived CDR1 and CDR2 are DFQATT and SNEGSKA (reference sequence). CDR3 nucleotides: TGCAGTGCAAAGGTCCAGAGGGACACTGAAGCTTTCTTT. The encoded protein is CSAKVQRDTEAFF.

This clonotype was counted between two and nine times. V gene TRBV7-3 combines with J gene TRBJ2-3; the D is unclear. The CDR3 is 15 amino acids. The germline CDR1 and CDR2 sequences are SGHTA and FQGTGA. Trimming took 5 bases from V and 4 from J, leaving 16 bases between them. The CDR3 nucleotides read TGTGCCAGCAGCCCTTCAAGGCTGGGCTCAGATACGCAGTATTTT. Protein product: CASSPSRLGSDTQYF.

CDR3 nucleotide sequence: TGTGCCAGTAGTGCGGATTTCGAGACCCAGTACTTC. Protein: CASSADFETQYF. The J gene is TRBJ2-5, the V gene TRBV19; D unresolved. Germline CDR1 and CDR2: LNHDA and SQIVND (reference sequence). This CDR3 is 12 amino acids long. Deletions cut 5 bases from V and 5 bases from J, with 9 bases between.

The CDR3 loop reads CASSESPGAAYEQYF. The DNA of the CDR3 is TGTGCCAGCAGTGAATCTCCGGGGGCTGCCTACGAGCAGTACTTC. The V gene is TRBV2, the J gene TRBJ2-7; tentatively, D is TRBD1 or TRBD2 (6 bases each). CDR3 size: 15 residues. Per the germline V gene, CDR1 is SNHLY and CDR2 is FYNNEI. V gave up 2 bases and J gave up 2 bases, with 13 bases separating them.

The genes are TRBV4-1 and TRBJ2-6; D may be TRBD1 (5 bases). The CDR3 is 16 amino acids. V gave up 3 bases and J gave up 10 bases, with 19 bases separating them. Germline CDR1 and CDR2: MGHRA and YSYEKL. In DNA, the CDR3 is TGCGCCAGCAGCCACCAGCCCAGACAGTCAAGGAACGTCCTGACTTTC. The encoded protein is CASSHQPRQSRNVLTF.

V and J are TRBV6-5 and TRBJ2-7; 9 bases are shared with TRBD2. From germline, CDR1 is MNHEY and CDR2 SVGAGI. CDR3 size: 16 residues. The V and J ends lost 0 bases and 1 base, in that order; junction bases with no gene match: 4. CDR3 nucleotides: TGTGCCAGCAGTTACTCAGCAGCGGGAGGTTCCTACGAGCAGTACTTC. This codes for CASSYSAAGGSYEQYF.

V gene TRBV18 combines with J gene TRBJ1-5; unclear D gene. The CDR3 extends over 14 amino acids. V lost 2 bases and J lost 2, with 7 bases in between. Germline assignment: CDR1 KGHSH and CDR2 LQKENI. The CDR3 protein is CASSPSTGNQPQHF. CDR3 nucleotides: TGTGCCAGCTCACCATCAACAGGCAATCAGCCCCAGCATTTT.

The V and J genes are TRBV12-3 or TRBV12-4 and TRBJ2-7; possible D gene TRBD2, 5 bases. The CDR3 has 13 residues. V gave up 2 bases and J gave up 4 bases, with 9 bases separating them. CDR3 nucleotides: TGTGCCAGCAGTTTACGGGGTCAGTACGAGCAGTACTTC. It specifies CASSLRGQYEQYF.

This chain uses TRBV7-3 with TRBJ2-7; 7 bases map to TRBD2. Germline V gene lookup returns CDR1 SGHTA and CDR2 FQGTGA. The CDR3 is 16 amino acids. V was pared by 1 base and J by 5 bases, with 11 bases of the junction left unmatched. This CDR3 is CASSLMGGYSGNEQYF. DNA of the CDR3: TGTGCCAGCAGCTTAATGGGAGGGTATTCGGGGAACGAGCAGTACTTC.

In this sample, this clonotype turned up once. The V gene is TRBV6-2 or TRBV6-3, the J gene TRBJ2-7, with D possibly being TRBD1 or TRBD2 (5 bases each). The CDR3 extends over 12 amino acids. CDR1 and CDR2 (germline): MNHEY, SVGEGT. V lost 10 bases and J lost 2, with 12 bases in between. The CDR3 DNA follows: TGTGCCACCAGGGACCGGCCCTACGAGCAGTACTTC. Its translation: CATRDRPYEQYF.

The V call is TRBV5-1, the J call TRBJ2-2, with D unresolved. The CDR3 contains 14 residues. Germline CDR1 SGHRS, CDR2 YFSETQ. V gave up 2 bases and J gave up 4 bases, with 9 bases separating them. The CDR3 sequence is CASSFDGTTGELFF. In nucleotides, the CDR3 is TGCGCCAGCAGCTTTGACGGAACCACCGGGGAGCTGTTTTTT.

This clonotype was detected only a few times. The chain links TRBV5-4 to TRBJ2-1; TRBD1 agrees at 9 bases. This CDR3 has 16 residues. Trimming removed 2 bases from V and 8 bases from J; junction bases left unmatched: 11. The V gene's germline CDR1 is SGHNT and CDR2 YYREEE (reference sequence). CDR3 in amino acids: CASSFLTGQGIHEQFF. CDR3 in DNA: TGTGCCAGCAGCTTCCTCACCGGACAGGGGATCCATGAGCAGTTCTTC.

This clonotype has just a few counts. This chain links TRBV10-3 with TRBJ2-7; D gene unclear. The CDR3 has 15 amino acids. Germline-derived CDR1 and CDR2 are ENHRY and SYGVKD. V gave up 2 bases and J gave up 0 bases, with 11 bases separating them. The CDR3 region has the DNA TGTGCCATCAGTGAGCGGAGCGTGACCTCCTACGAGCAGTACTTC. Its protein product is CAISERSVTSYEQYF.

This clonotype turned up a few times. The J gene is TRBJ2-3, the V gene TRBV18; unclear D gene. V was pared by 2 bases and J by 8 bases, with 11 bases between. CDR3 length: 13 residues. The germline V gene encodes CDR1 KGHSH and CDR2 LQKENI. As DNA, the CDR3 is TGTGCCAGCTCACCATCCCGGAGTGGTACGCAGTATTTT. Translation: CASSPSRSGTQYF.

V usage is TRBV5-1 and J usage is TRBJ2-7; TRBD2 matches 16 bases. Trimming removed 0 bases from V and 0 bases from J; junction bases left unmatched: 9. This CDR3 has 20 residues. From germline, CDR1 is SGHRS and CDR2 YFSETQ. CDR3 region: CASSLDTSGTSGGASYEQYF. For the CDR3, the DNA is TGCGCCAGCAGCTTGGATACCTCCGGGACTAGCGGGGGGGCCTCCTACGAGCAGTACTTC. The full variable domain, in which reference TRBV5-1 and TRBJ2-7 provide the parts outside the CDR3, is KAGVTQTPRYLIKTRGQQVTLSCSPISGHRSVSWYQQTPGQGLQFLFEYFSETQRNKGNFPGRFSGRQFSNSRSEMNVSTLELGDSALYLCASSLDTSGTSGGASYEQYFGPGTRLTVT.